Here is one T cell receptor (beta chain) with its context. Noted treatment: preoperative locoregional IRX-2 cytokine immunotherapy. V was pared by 2 bases and J by 1 base, with 9 bases between. The V gene's germline CDR1 is SGDLS and CDR2 YYNGEE. The CDR3 has 15 amino acids. TCRdb's copy holds only in-frame clones and misses some; the assay was immunoSEQ multiplex PCR. This table has under 25,000 clones, approximately 95% appearing once. This specimen comes from a study of preoperative IRX-2 immunotherapy in early breast cancer. This sequence originates from a human donor with breast cancer. Sequenced material: tumor tissue, taken after IRX-2 immunotherapy. V usage is TRBV9 and J usage is TRBJ2-2; D tentatively fits TRBD1 or TRBD2 (5 bases each). CDR3 residues: CASSVGTLNTGELFF. In DNA, the CDR3 is TGTGCCAGCAGCGTCGGGACCTTGAACACCGGGGAGCTGTTTTTT.